Following are 13 T cell receptor beta chains from one sample sequenced in a study of blood T cell repertoires in COVID-19. Repertoires were generated with immunoSEQ multiplex PCR, while TCRdb's copy carries only in-frame clones and drops some. The sample yields 150,000 to 200,000 clones, over 70% seen once. The material sequenced was PBMCs or T cells enriched from blood (not recorded which). These receptor sequences come from a man aged 50 to 59 who had recovered from COVID-19.

The CDR3 DNA is TGTGCCACCAGTGTACCCCAGGGATCGGACACGCAGTATTTT. It yields the protein CATSVPQGSDTQYF. The V gene is TRBV24-1, the J gene TRBJ2-3; weak D call: TRBD1 (5 bases). The CDR3 runs to 14 residues. Germline assignment: CDR1 KGHDR and CDR2 SFDVKD. Trimming took 5 bases from V and 9 from J, leaving 17 bases between them.

This chain uses TRBV18 with TRBJ1-3; TRBD1 might be the D (6 bases). The CDR3 is 16 residues long. V was cut by 2 bases and J by 1 base, with 12 bases left in between. Germline V gives CDR1 KGHSH, CDR2 LQKENI. The DNA for the CDR3 is TGTGCCAGCTCACCAGGCACAGGGTTTTCTGGAAACACCATATATTTT. Translating gives CASSPGTGFSGNTIYF.

This rearrangement joins TRBV7-2 to TRBJ2-1; 8 bases are shared with TRBD2. Germline trimming cut 1 base from V and 5 bases from J; bases unmatched to any gene: 4. Germline V gene sequence: CDR1 SGHTA, CDR2 FQGNSA. CDR3 length equals 15 residues. DNA for the CDR3: TGTGCCAGCAGCTTAGACGGGGGGGCTAACAATGAGCAGTTCTTC. Its protein product is CASSLDGGANNEQFF.

The CDR3 sequence: CASSLSDRVGGYTF. The CDR3 DNA follows: TGTGCCAGCAGTTTATCGGACAGGGTTGGTGGCTACACCTTC. V and J are TRBV27 and TRBJ1-2, with 8 bases aligning to TRBD1. The CDR3 loop spans 14 amino acids. Per the germline V gene, CDR1 is MNHEY and CDR2 is SMNVEV (reference sequence). The trim removed 0 bases at V and 7 bases at J, leaving 4 bases unmatched.

The CDR3 bases are TGTGCCAGCAGCCAAGGGGGCTCGAATCAGCCCCAGCATTTT. Its protein product is CASSQGGSNQPQHF. The rearrangement links TRBV5-4 to TRBJ1-5, with 7 positions matching TRBD1. The CDR3 is made up of 14 amino acids. In germline, CDR1 is SGHNT, CDR2 YYREEE (reference sequence). Trimming removed 4 bases from V and 4 bases from J; junction bases left unmatched: 5. The full variable domain, with the rest looked up from reference TRBV5-4 and TRBJ1-5, is ETGVTQSPTHLIKTRGQQVTLRCSSQSGHNTVSWYQQALGQGPQFIFQYYREEENGRGNFPPRFSGLQFPNYSSELNVNALELDDSALYLCASSQGGSNQPQHFGDGTRLSIL.

A single count supports this clone. The chain combines TRBV13 with TRBJ2-7, with D perhaps matching TRBD1 (5 bases). There are 14 residues in the CDR3. Germline CDR1 reads PRHDT; CDR2 reads FYEKMQ (reference sequence). Trimming stripped 5 bases from V and 9 bases from J, with 20 bases between. CDR3 sequence reads: CASSPGQLRVGQYF. In DNA form, the CDR3 reads TGTGCCAGCAGCCCCGGACAACTAAGGGTCGGGCAGTACTTC.

The gene calls are TRBV19 and TRBJ2-1, with 7 positions matching TRBD2. J lost 0 bases, V lost 5 bases, and 7 bases had no gene match. The CDR3 runs to 16 residues. Per the germline V gene, CDR1 is LNHDA and CDR2 is SQIVND (reference sequence). This CDR3 is CASSDIAGSSYNEQFF. The CDR3 nucleotides read TGTGCCAGTAGTGATATAGCGGGTAGCTCCTACAATGAGCAGTTCTTC.

The V call is TRBV5-5, the J call TRBJ2-2, with D unclear. V dropped 0 bases and J dropped 8 bases, with 14 bases sitting between them. The germline V gene has CDR1 SGHKS and CDR2 YYEKEE (reference sequence). The CDR3 spans 15 residues. The CDR3 loop is CASSLAETLMGELFF. CDR3 nucleotides: TGTGCCAGCAGCTTGGCGGAGACGCTTATGGGGGAGCTGTTTTTT.

This rearrangement joins TRBV5-1 to TRBJ2-7; 7 nucleotides align to TRBD2. The CDR3 is 18 amino acids. Germline CDR1 and CDR2: SGHRS and YFSETQ. Trimming removed 0 bases from V and 0 bases from J; junction bases left unmatched: 12. This CDR3 is CASSLDGRGEATSYEQYF. In DNA, the CDR3 is TGCGCCAGCAGCTTGGACGGTCGGGGGGAAGCGACCTCCTACGAGCAGTACTTC.

The chain links TRBV5-8 to TRBJ2-1, with a weak D call TRBD2 (5 bases). V was cut by 4 bases and J by 0 bases, with 11 bases left in between. The CDR3 runs 15 residues. Germline values: CDR1 SGHTS, CDR2 YDEGEE. The CDR3 protein is CASSQSGYSYNEQFF. The CDR3 nucleotides are TGTGCCAGCAGCCAAAGCGGTTACTCCTACAATGAGCAGTTCTTC.

The chain joins TRBV6-4 to TRBJ2-5; 9 nucleotides match TRBD2. The CDR3 is made up of 15 amino acids. The V segment lost 5 bases and the J segment 2 bases; nucleotides outside the gene matches: 6. Germline V CDR1 and CDR2: MRHNA, SNTAGT. CDR3 residues: CASSRRGGLQETQYF. DNA of the CDR3: TGTGCCAGCAGTAGGCGGGGGGGATTACAAGAGACCCAGTACTTC.

The J gene is TRBJ2-5, the V gene TRBV9; no clear D gene. The V end was cut by 0 bases, the J end by 1 base, with 4 bases between. In germline, CDR1 is SGDLS, CDR2 YYNGEE. The CDR3 length is 13 residues. CDR3 protein: CASSVDSQETQYF. Written as DNA, the CDR3 is TGTGCCAGCAGCGTAGACAGCCAAGAGACCCAGTACTTC.

This clone appeared once. The rearrangement uses TRBV19 and TRBJ1-5; 7 positions agree with TRBD1. Germline trimming cut 6 bases from V and 1 base from J; bases unmatched to any gene: 9. The CDR3 spans 16 residues. Looked up from germline, CDR1 is LNHDA and CDR2 is SQIVND (reference sequence). The CDR3: CASRAQTGRSNQPQHF. For the CDR3, the DNA is TGTGCCAGTAGGGCCCAGACAGGGAGGAGCAATCAGCCCCAGCATTTT.